This note documents a single T cell receptor (beta chain) sequence. The sample originates from a study of T cells in Graves' hyperthyroidism and ophthalmopathy. The length of the CDR3 is 16 residues. V was pared by 0 bases and J by 7 bases, with 12 bases of the junction left unmatched. CDR1 and CDR2 from the germline V gene are DFQATT and SNEGSKA (reference sequence). TCR beta CDR3 regions were amplified from RNA transcripts. RT-PCR in the first round (using the HTBI primer set) targeted the TCR CDR3. Each CDR3 protein gets one entry after TCRdb re-called the multiplex PCR reads with MiXCR. Of about 400,000 distinct CDR3 sequences listed, less than 20% are singletons.

Input material: blood. This clonotype was sampled from a woman under 30 with Graves' hyperthyroidism. The V call is TRBV20-1, the J call TRBJ2-1, with 7 bases matching TRBD2. The CDR3 DNA follows: TGCAGTGCTAGAGATTTCGGGCTAGCGGTTGTAAATGAGCAGTTCTTC. Translating it yields CSARDFGLAVVNEQFF.